These 24 T cell receptor beta chains came from one sample sequenced in a study of T-cell reconstitution after alpha-beta-depleted transplantation in children. Unique molecular identifiers were used in preparing the TCRbeta library. TCRdb processed the PCR reads anew with MiXCR; each CDR3 protein has one entry. The sample includes some 530,000 distinct CDR3 sequences, approximately 12% seen only once; the top ten take about 5.4%. The specimen was PBMCs from the stem cell graft donor, collected from the stem cell graft. These TCRs come from a human donor who donated a stem cell graft to a child with combined immunodeficiency.

This clonotype came up many times. The genes are TRBV9 and TRBJ1-5, with a weak D call TRBD1 (5 bases). The CDR3 has 15 residues. The V and J ends lost 4 bases and 3 bases respectively, with 14 bases between them. Germline V gives CDR1 SGDLS, CDR2 YYNGEE. The CDR3 loop reads CASSPTDSANQPQHF. CDR3 sequence (DNA): TGTGCCAGCAGCCCCACTGACAGCGCCAATCAGCCCCAGCATTTT. The entire variable domain, with the rest obtained from reference TRBV9 and TRBJ1-5, is as follows: DSGVTQTPKHLITATGQRVTLRCSPRSGDLSVYWYQQSLDQGLQFLIQYYNGEERAKGNILERFSAQQFPDLHSELNLSSLELGDSALYFCASSPTDSANQPQHFGDGTRLSIL.

There are many counts of this clonotype. The chain couples TRBV29-1 to TRBJ1-1; no reliable D call. The germline gives CDR1 SQVTM, CDR2 ANQGSEA. The CDR3 runs to 12 residues. Deletions cut 6 bases from V and 0 bases from J, with 8 bases between. CDR3 DNA sequence: TGCAGCGTGACAAGCATGAACACTGAAGCTTTCTTT. Translating it yields CSVTSMNTEAFF.

This chain joins TRBV11-2 and TRBJ2-3; no definite D call. V shed 4 bases and J shed 1 base, with 12 bases lying between them. This CDR3 comprises 15 residues. Per the germline V gene, CDR1 is SGHAT and CDR2 is FQNNGV. In DNA, the CDR3 is TGTGCCAGCAGCTGGGAAATGAAAGGCACAGATACGCAGTATTTT. Protein product: CASSWEMKGTDTQYF.

This clonotype was seen only a few times. The chain couples TRBV7-8 to TRBJ1-2, with 8 bases identical to TRBD1. V shed 4 bases, J shed 4 bases, and the junction held 8 bases outside the gene matches. This CDR3 is 15 amino acids long. The germline CDR1 and CDR2 sequences are SGHVS and FQNEAQ. This CDR3 reads CASSSRITGGYGYTF. In DNA, the CDR3 is TGTGCCAGCAGCTCGCGAATCACAGGGGGCTATGGCTACACCTTC. Complete variable domain (other parts from reference TRBV7-8 and TRBJ1-2): GAGVSQSPRYKVAKRGQDVALRCDPISGHVSLFWYQQALGQGPEFLTYFQNEAQLDKSGLPSDRFFAERPEGSVSTLKIQRTQQEDSAVYLCASSSRITGGYGYTFGSGTRLTVV.

The J gene is TRBJ2-5, the V gene TRBV9; 9 bases agree with TRBD1. V lost 0 bases, J lost 1 base, and 1 base stayed unmatched. CDR3 length equals 15 residues. The germline gives CDR1 SGDLS, CDR2 YYNGEE. CDR3 sequence reads: CASSVATGGQETQYF. DNA of the CDR3: TGTGCCAGCAGCGTAGCGACAGGGGGCCAAGAGACCCAGTACTTC.

At least ten counts were recorded for this clonotype. The chain recombines TRBV5-1 with TRBJ2-3, with 11 bases matching TRBD2. Germline loops: CDR1 SGHRS, CDR2 YFSETQ. The V and J ends lost 4 bases and 2 bases, in that order; junction bases with no gene match: 6. The CDR3 spans 16 residues. DNA of the CDR3: TGCGCCAGCAGCGTTTTGGGACTAGCGGCCACAGATACGCAGTATTTT. It specifies CASSVLGLAATDTQYF.

The chain is built from TRBV4-3 and TRBJ1-2; weak D call: TRBD1 (6 bases). V lost 1 base, J lost 2 bases, and 14 bases lay in between. Germline CDR1 reads LGHNA; CDR2 reads YSLEER. This CDR3 has 16 amino acids. DNA for the CDR3: TGCGCCAGCAGCCAAGTCGCAGGGGAGATAAACTATGGCTACACCTTC. It codes for CASSQVAGEINYGYTF.

The gene calls are TRBV2 and TRBJ1-4; a possible D gene is TRBD1 (6 bases). The CDR3 runs 16 residues. Germline lookup yields CDR1 SNHLY and CDR2 FYNNEI. The V gene lost 2 bases and the J gene lost 6 bases, with 16 bases spanning the gap. The CDR3 DNA reads as TGTGCCAGCAGTGAAACAGGGTTCGTAATCGATGAAAAACTGTTTTTT. It specifies CASSETGFVIDEKLFF.

This clonotype was seen at least ten times. The chain couples TRBV6-4 to TRBJ2-3, with 9 bases lining up with TRBD2. Germline lookup yields CDR1 MRHNA and CDR2 SNTAGT. The CDR3 is 16 amino acids. V was clipped by 6 bases and J by 4 bases; unmatched bases: 11. The CDR3 region has the DNA TGTGCCAGCAGCTTGGACGGGGCGGGAGGGCCAGATACGCAGTATTTT. Protein: CASSLDGAGGPDTQYF.

This clonotype was seen many times. V usage is TRBV6-2 or TRBV6-3 and J usage is TRBJ2-1; 11 positions agree with TRBD2. The CDR3 contains 15 residues. Trimming cost V 4 bases and J 10 bases; bases outside gene matches: 9. CDR1 MNHEY and CDR2 SVGEGT come from the germline V gene. This CDR3 is CASSSPRLAGYEQFF. CDR3 nucleotide sequence: TGTGCCAGCAGTTCTCCGAGACTAGCGGGATACGAGCAGTTCTTC.

This clonotype was seen at least ten times. The gene calls are TRBV6-5 and TRBJ2-1, with TRBD1 matching 8 bases. This CDR3 is built from 14 residues. Germline V gene sequence: CDR1 MNHEY, CDR2 SVGAGI. With V trimmed by 8 bases and J by 2 bases, 5 bases remained unmatched. CDR3 nucleotide sequence: TGTGCCAGCCGCCGGGACAGGACCTACAATGAGCAGTTCTTC. This translates into CASRRDRTYNEQFF.

This clonotype was observed a few times. The chain links TRBV5-1 to TRBJ2-7, with 7 bases identical to TRBD1. The germline gives CDR1 SGHRS, CDR2 YFSETQ. Unmatched junction bases numbered 13, after V lost 2 bases and J lost 5 bases. The CDR3 loop spans 16 amino acids. CDR3 coding DNA: TGCGCCAGCAGCTTTATCGGGTCGGGGACAGAAAACGAGCAGTACTTC. This encodes CASSFIGSGTENEQYF.

In this sample, this clonotype turned up a few times. The chain carries TRBV7-9 and TRBJ2-1, with TRBD2 identical over 13 bases. CDR3 length: 17 residues. With 7 bases clipped from V and 10 bases from J, the junction kept 16 bases outside the gene matches. Germline CDR1 and CDR2: SEHNR and FQNEAQ (reference sequence). The CDR3 DNA reads TGTGCCAGCATCCTTCCCCGGACTAGCGGGAGACGGGACGAGCAGTTCTTC. It yields the protein CASILPRTSGRRDEQFF.

The genes are TRBV29-1 and TRBJ2-1; a weak D match, TRBD1 (5 bases). V dropped 5 bases and J dropped 4 bases, with 9 bases sitting between them. This CDR3 has 12 amino acids. Germline V lookup: CDR1 SQVTM, CDR2 ANQGSEA. The CDR3: CSVRRQYNEQFF. The CDR3 DNA reads as TGCAGCGTTCGTCGACAGTACAATGAGCAGTTCTTC.

The chain carries TRBV4-2 and TRBJ2-1; 10 nucleotides match TRBD2. Germline loops: CDR1 LGHNA, CDR2 YNFKEQ. The CDR3 spans 17 residues. V gave up 0 bases and J gave up 6 bases; unmatched junction bases: 8. Here the CDR3 reads CASSQDSSGGAINEQFF. CDR3 bases: TGTGCCAGCAGCCAAGATTCCAGCGGGGGGGCTATCAATGAGCAGTTCTTC.

This clonotype was found a few times. The V and J genes are TRBV2 and TRBJ2-1; D is ambiguous. There are 11 residues in the CDR3. V shed 3 bases and J shed 8 bases, with 5 bases lying between them. CDR1 and CDR2 (germline): SNHLY, FYNNEI. The CDR3: CASSEVDEQFF. The DNA of the CDR3 is TGTGCCAGCAGTGAGGTTGATGAGCAGTTCTTC.

This chain connects TRBV7-2 to TRBJ1-1; D unclear. The CDR3 loop spans 15 amino acids. The V and J ends lost 3 bases and 4 bases respectively, with 15 bases between them. Germline V CDR1 and CDR2: SGHTA, FQGNSA. CDR3 sequence: CASSFFDGRRTEAFF. Written as DNA, the CDR3 is TGTGCCAGCAGCTTTTTTGACGGGCGTCGCACTGAAGCTTTCTTT.

The table lists this clonotype with a few counts. The chain links TRBV4-1 to TRBJ2-1; D is unresolved. Germline CDR1 reads MGHRA; CDR2 reads YSYEKL. With 3 bases removed from V and 5 bases from J, the gap between germline ends came to 14 bases. The CDR3 is made up of 15 amino acids. The CDR3 spells CASSHPGRNNNEQFF. DNA for the CDR3: TGCGCCAGCAGCCACCCTGGACGGAACAACAATGAGCAGTTCTTC.

This clonotype has only a few counts. The gene calls are TRBV9 and TRBJ1-1, with a possible D match to TRBD1 (5 bases). The CDR3 is 15 amino acids. CDR1 and CDR2 (germline): SGDLS, YYNGEE. The V gene lost 0 bases and the J gene lost 1 base, with 10 bases spanning the gap. The CDR3 protein is CASSVEAGRNTEAFF. In nucleotides, the CDR3 is TGTGCCAGCAGCGTAGAGGCAGGGCGGAACACTGAAGCTTTCTTT.

The table lists this clonotype with a few counts. The chain links TRBV29-1 to TRBJ2-3; 10 nucleotides agree with TRBD1. The length of the CDR3 is 18 residues. Unmatched junction bases numbered 17, after V lost 8 bases and J lost 0 bases. Germline V CDR1 and CDR2: SQVTM, ANQGSEA. The CDR3 sequence: CSTRQGARLAKSTDTQYF. CDR3 nucleotide sequence: TGCAGCACTCGACAGGGGGCGCGGCTAGCGAAGAGCACAGATACGCAGTATTTT.

The table lists this clonotype with many counts. The V gene is TRBV7-2, the J gene TRBJ2-7, with D uncertain. Trimming shortened V by 1 base and J by 2 bases, and 9 bases separated the two germline ends. This CDR3 has 14 amino acids. Germline V lookup: CDR1 SGHTA, CDR2 FQGNSA. CDR3: CASSLEFQAYEQYF. The CDR3 nucleotides are TGTGCCAGCAGCTTAGAATTCCAGGCCTACGAGCAGTACTTC.

This rearrangement joins TRBV12-3 or TRBV12-4 to TRBJ1-3; no clear D. Trimming removed 3 bases at V and 0 bases at J, with 9 bases between. The CDR3 spans 15 residues. DNA of the CDR3: TGTGCCAGCAGTTTTTGGACCAGCTCTGGAAACACCATATATTTT. Translation gives CASSFWTSSGNTIYF.

This clonotype was seen a few times. The chain employs TRBV12-3 or TRBV12-4 and TRBJ2-2; possibly TRBD1 for D (6 bases). This CDR3 has 14 amino acids. Trimming pared 5 bases from V and 4 bases from J, leaving 11 bases between. CDR3 DNA sequence: TGTGCCAGCAGTCCGACAGGATTCACCGGGGAGCTGTTTTTT. This translates into CASSPTGFTGELFF.

This clonotype was detected only a few times. The rearrangement links TRBV24-1 to TRBJ2-1; TRBD2 matches at 16 bases. CDR1 and CDR2 from the germline V gene are KGHDR and SFDVKD. V was clipped by 7 bases and J by 7 bases; unmatched bases: 12. There are 18 residues in the CDR3. The CDR3 loop reads CATRPGLAGGPGGNEQFF. CDR3 DNA sequence: TGTGCCACCAGACCGGGACTAGCGGGAGGGCCTGGGGGGAATGAGCAGTTCTTC.